A single sample is the source of the 25 T cell receptor beta chains below, sequenced in a study of blood T cells in healthy people across ages. Using a J-beta primer mix together with a sample-barcoded 5' primer, a second PCR was run for roughly 7 to 11 cycles. One entry per CDR3 protein, called by TCRdb with MiXCR from the 5' RACE reads. Here the sample spans around 1,900,000 distinct CDR3 sequences, roughly two fifths being singletons. The sequenced sample consisted of blood. Source of these receptors: a human donor in good health.

V is TRBV7-8 and J is TRBJ1-5; 10 positions agree with TRBD1. The V gene's germline CDR1 is SGHVS and CDR2 FQNEAQ. There are 16 residues in the CDR3. Unmatched junction bases numbered 2, after V lost 2 bases and J lost 1 base. This CDR3 is CASSLLDRGSNQPQHF. CDR3 DNA sequence: TGTGCCAGCAGCTTACTGGACAGGGGGAGCAATCAGCCCCAGCATTTT.

The V and J genes are TRBV6-2 or TRBV6-3 and TRBJ1-2; no firm D call. The CDR3 loop spans 17 amino acids. V gave up 7 bases and J gave up 3 bases, with 24 bases separating them. Germline CDR1 is MNHEY and CDR2 is SVGEGT. The CDR3 reads CASTPRMRGPGDYGYTF. The DNA of the CDR3 is TGTGCCAGCACCCCTCGTATGCGGGGTCCAGGAGACTATGGCTACACCTTC.

At least ten counts were recorded for this clonotype. V gene TRBV28 combines with J gene TRBJ2-7, with unresolved D. Germline CDR1 reads MDHEN; CDR2 reads SYDVKM. The CDR3 spans 13 residues. Trimming pared 6 bases from V and 2 bases from J, leaving 11 bases between. DNA of the CDR3: TGTGCCAGCAGCCCTCCTGCGACCTACGAGCAGTACTTC. Translation: CASSPPATYEQYF.

In its sample, this clonotype was seen once. This chain links TRBV29-1 with TRBJ2-2; no definite D call. The CDR3 runs 12 residues. Trimming left V 6 bases short and J 0 bases short, with 5 bases between. Looked up from germline, CDR1 is SQVTM and CDR2 is ANQGSEA. The CDR3 DNA sequence: TGCAGCGTACACGCGAACACCGGGGAGCTGTTTTTT. It is translated as CSVHANTGELFF.

The chain uses TRBV12-3 or TRBV12-4 and TRBJ1-2; 8 bases line up with TRBD1. V shed 5 bases, J shed 8 bases, and the junction held 13 bases outside the gene matches. The CDR3 consists of 15 residues. CDR3 residues: CASSPGTGELGGYTF. The CDR3 bases are TGTGCCAGCAGTCCCGGGACAGGAGAGTTGGGAGGCTACACCTTC.

This chain uses TRBV10-3 with TRBJ1-2, with a tentative D call TRBD1 (5 bases). CDR1 is ENHRY and CDR2 is SYGVKD in the germline V gene. Trimming pared 8 bases from V and 0 bases from J, leaving 10 bases between. The CDR3 is made up of 13 amino acids. CDR3 sequence reads: CAIGGGTNYGYTF. Here the CDR3 DNA reads TGTGCCATCGGCGGGGGAACTAACTATGGCTACACCTTC.

The gene calls are TRBV6-1 and TRBJ1-2; no clear D gene. Germline values: CDR1 MNHNS, CDR2 SASEGT. The V end was cut by 1 base, the J end by 0 bases, with 6 bases between. The CDR3 is 14 residues long. The CDR3 region is CASSEGPPNYGYTF. For the CDR3, the DNA is TGTGCCAGCAGTGAAGGTCCCCCTAACTATGGCTACACCTTC.

This clonotype was detected many times. This sequence joins TRBV7-3 and TRBJ2-1; 9 bases align to TRBD2. Germline trimming cut 0 bases from V and 6 bases from J; bases unmatched to any gene: 0. The CDR3 totals 14 residues. Germline-derived CDR1 and CDR2 are SGHTA and FQGTGA. The CDR3 region has the DNA TGTGCCAGCAGCTTAACTAGCGGGGGCAATGAGCAGTTCTTC. This gives the protein CASSLTSGGNEQFF.

This clonotype was detected only a few times. This sequence joins TRBV29-1 and TRBJ2-5, with TRBD1 as a possible D gene (6 bases). The CDR3 is 13 residues long. V was shortened by 6 bases and J by 3 bases, with 14 bases between the two germline ends. Looked up from germline, CDR1 is SQVTM and CDR2 is ANQGSEA. The CDR3 coding sequence is TGCAGCGTCCGGGGACACCTAAAAGAGACCCAGTACTTC. This encodes CSVRGHLKETQYF.

This clonotype showed up just once. This chain joins TRBV5-5 and TRBJ1-2, with TRBD1 as a possible D gene (5 bases). Germline V CDR1 and CDR2: SGHKS, YYEKEE (reference sequence). Trimming pared 4 bases from V and 4 bases from J, leaving 14 bases between. This CDR3 region has 14 residues. The CDR3, as DNA: TGTGCCAGCAGCGATGCCGGGACTCTCTATGGCTACACCTTC. Its protein product is CASSDAGTLYGYTF.

V gene TRBV7-2 combines with J gene TRBJ2-1; D unclear. This CDR3 region has 12 residues. V gave up 1 base and J gave up 12 bases, with 10 bases separating them. The germline CDR1 and CDR2 sequences are SGHTA and FQGNSA. The CDR3 region has the DNA TGTGCCAGCAGCTTAGATTCCCAAACGCAGTTCTTC. Protein: CASSLDSQTQFF.

This clonotype was counted only a few times. V gene TRBV5-1 combines with J gene TRBJ1-2, with D hard to call. The V end was cut by 2 bases, the J end by 5 bases, with 16 bases between. Per the germline V gene, CDR1 is SGHRS and CDR2 is YFSETQ. CDR3 length: 15 residues. CDR3 protein: CASSFGSDPAYGYTF. In DNA, the CDR3 is TGCGCCAGCAGCTTCGGCTCAGACCCGGCATATGGCTACACCTTC.

The CDR3 region is CASSSLAGVNTEAFF. The CDR3 nucleotides are TGTGCCAGCAGTTCCTTAGCAGGGGTGAACACTGAAGCTTTCTTT. This sequence joins TRBV6-5 and TRBJ1-1, with D perhaps TRBD1 (6 bases). The CDR3 is 15 residues long. Germline CDR1 and CDR2: MNHEY and SVGAGI. V was clipped by 4 bases and J by 0 bases, with 12 bases between them.

The chain is built from TRBV6-6 and TRBJ2-7; the D call may be TRBD1 or TRBD2 (5 bases each). The last part of the DNA fits TRBJ2-4 better; the J call may be wrong. The CDR3 is made up of 14 amino acids. From germline, CDR1 is MNHNY and CDR2 SVGAGI (reference sequence). DNA of the CDR3: TGTGCCAGCAGCCAGGGTGGAGGCGAAAACATTCAGTACTTC. Residues: CASSQGGGENIQYF.

The chain employs TRBV29-1 and TRBJ1-2; D perhaps matches TRBD1 (5 bases). Trimming took off 7 bases at V and 3 bases at J, with 15 bases between the two ends. Germline assignment: CDR1 SQVTM and CDR2 ANQGSEA. CDR3 length equals 13 residues. The CDR3: CSAMGGIDYGYTF. Written as DNA, the CDR3 is TGCAGCGCTATGGGGGGGATAGACTATGGCTACACCTTC. Together with reference TRBV29-1 and TRBJ1-2, the CDR3 gives the full variable domain: SAVISQKPSRDICQRGTSLTIQCQVDSQVTMMFWYRQQPGQSLTLIATANQGSEATYESGFVIDKFPISRPNLTFSTLTVSNMSPEDSSIYLCSAMGGIDYGYTFGSGTRLTVV.

V gene TRBV27 combines with J gene TRBJ1-2; possibly TRBD1 for D (5 bases). Trimming removed 5 bases from V and 4 bases from J, with 17 bases in between. Germline CDR1 is MNHEY and CDR2 is SMNVEV (reference sequence). The CDR3 consists of 15 residues. CDR3: CASSPGGWAFYGYTF. Here the CDR3 DNA reads TGTGCCAGCAGTCCCGGGGGTTGGGCCTTCTATGGCTACACCTTC.

This clonotype was counted a few times. The junction departs from germline at one end; a sequencing error may be responsible. The chain links TRBV7-2 to TRBJ2-7; D is possibly TRBD1 (5 bases). CDR1 and CDR2 from the germline V gene are SGHTA and FQGNSA. The CDR3 extends over 13 amino acids. In DNA, the CDR3 is TGTGCCTGCAGCTTAGAAGGGGAAGCGGAGCAGTACTTC. Encoded protein: CACSLEGEAEQYF.

About this clonotype: At one end the junction does not follow the germline gene, possibly because of a read error. The chain carries TRBV4-2 and TRBJ1-4, with TRBD1 matching over 7 bases. The germline gives CDR1 LGHNA, CDR2 YNFKEQ. The CDR3 runs 15 residues. CDR3 sequence reads: CASGQITGDNEKLFF. The CDR3 DNA sequence: TGTGCCAGCGGCCAAATCACAGGGGATAATGAAAAACTGTTTTTT.

The chain joins TRBV25-1 to TRBJ1-1; 8 bases are a match to TRBD1. Unmatched junction bases numbered 8, after V lost 3 bases and J lost 5 bases. The germline CDR1 and CDR2 sequences are MGHDK and SYGVNS. This CDR3 comprises 15 residues. The CDR3 region is CASSDTGGVGTEAFF. Here the CDR3 DNA reads TGTGCCAGCAGTGACACAGGGGGTGTGGGAACTGAAGCTTTCTTT.

The chain recombines TRBV29-1 with TRBJ2-1; no clear D. This CDR3 is built from 11 residues. Trimming stripped 4 bases from V and 9 bases from J, with 10 bases between. The V gene's germline CDR1 is SQVTM and CDR2 ANQGSEA. The CDR3 spells CSVGPGGEQFF. Here the CDR3 DNA reads TGCAGCGTTGGGCCAGGCGGTGAGCAGTTCTTC.

This clonotype was seen more than once but under ten times. This chain uses TRBV2 with TRBJ2-1; D gene unclear. The CDR3 is 12 amino acids. Germline lookup yields CDR1 SNHLY and CDR2 FYNNEI. Trimming removed 3 bases from V and 15 bases from J, with 15 bases in between. The DNA of the CDR3 is TGTGCCAGCAGTGACCGGTTTCAGAGTGGGTTCTTC. This gives the protein CASSDRFQSGFF.

This clonotype was detected ten times or more. CDR3 in amino acids: CSVELAGEAYNEQFF. CDR3 DNA: TGCAGCGTTGAACTAGCGGGGGAGGCCTACAATGAGCAGTTCTTC. The chain links TRBV29-1 to TRBJ2-1; 10 nucleotides line up with TRBD2. The germline gives CDR1 SQVTM, CDR2 ANQGSEA. The CDR3 is 15 amino acids. Losses at the gene ends were 2 bases for V and 2 bases for J; bases not matched to a gene: 3.

The chain carries TRBV6-2 or TRBV6-3 and TRBJ2-5; possible D gene TRBD2, 7 bases. With 7 bases removed from V and 1 base from J, the gap between germline ends came to 16 bases. In germline, CDR1 is MNHEY, CDR2 SVGEGT. The CDR3 spans 15 residues. This CDR3 reads CASTAGGGLQETQYF. The CDR3 DNA reads as TGTGCCAGCACCGCGGGCGGGGGCCTCCAAGAGACCCAGTACTTC.

The table lists this clonotype with a few counts. The chain has TRBV4-1 and TRBJ2-1; D gene uncertain. Germline V lookup: CDR1 MGHRA, CDR2 YSYEKL. V was cut by 0 bases and J by 4 bases, with 10 bases left in between. The CDR3 runs 15 residues. The DNA for the CDR3 is TGCGCCAGCAGCCAAGATCGGGCAGATTACAATGAGCAGTTCTTC. Residues: CASSQDRADYNEQFF.

This clonotype was counted between two and nine times. J is TRBJ1-2 and V is TRBV6-5; D is ambiguous. This CDR3 contains 14 residues. Trimming took off 0 bases at V and 8 bases at J, with 13 bases between the two ends. Looked up from germline, CDR1 is MNHEY and CDR2 is SVGAGI. Here the CDR3 reads CASSYSNSSQGYTF. For the CDR3, the DNA is TGTGCCAGCAGTTACTCGAATTCCTCTCAGGGCTACACCTTC.